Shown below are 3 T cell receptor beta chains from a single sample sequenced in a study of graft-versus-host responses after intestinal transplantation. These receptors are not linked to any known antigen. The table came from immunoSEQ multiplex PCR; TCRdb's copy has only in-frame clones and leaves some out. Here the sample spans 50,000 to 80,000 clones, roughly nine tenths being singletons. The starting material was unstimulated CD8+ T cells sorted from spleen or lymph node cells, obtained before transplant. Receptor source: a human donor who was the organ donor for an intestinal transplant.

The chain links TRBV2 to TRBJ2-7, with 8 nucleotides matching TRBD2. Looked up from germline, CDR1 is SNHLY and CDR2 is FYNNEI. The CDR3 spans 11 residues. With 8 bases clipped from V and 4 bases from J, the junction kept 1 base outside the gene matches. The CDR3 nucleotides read TGTGCCAGCGCGGGAGGTTACGAGCAGTACTTC. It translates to CASAGGYEQYF.

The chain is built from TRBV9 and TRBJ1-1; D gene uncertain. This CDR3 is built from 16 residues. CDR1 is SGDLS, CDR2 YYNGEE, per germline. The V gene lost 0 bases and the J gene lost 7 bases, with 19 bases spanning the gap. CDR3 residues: CASSVAGGQPAVEAFF. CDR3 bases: TGTGCCAGCAGCGTAGCTGGAGGGCAACCAGCGGTTGAAGCTTTCTTT.

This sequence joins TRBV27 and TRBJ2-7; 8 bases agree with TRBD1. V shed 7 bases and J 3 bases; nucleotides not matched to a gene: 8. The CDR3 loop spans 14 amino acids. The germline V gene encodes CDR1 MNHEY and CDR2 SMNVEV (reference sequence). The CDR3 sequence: CASKWTGKGYEQYF. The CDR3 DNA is TGTGCCAGCAAGTGGACAGGGAAGGGCTACGAGCAGTACTTC.